This T cell receptor (beta chain) was captured in a study of blood T cell repertoires in COVID-19. Study summary: Material from acute and convalescent COVID-19 was sourced from the United States, Italy and Spain. PBMCs, B-cell-depleted T cells, or T cells were the source of the cDNA or gDNA that made up the material.

Trimming took 1 base from V and 6 from J; bases not matched to a gene: 8. From germline, CDR1 is LGHDT and CDR2 YNNKEL (reference sequence). The CDR3 has 15 residues. In the original workflow: Amplification with reference gene primers provided the estimates of nucleated cell counts. Sequencing was performed with immunoSEQ multiplex PCR; in TCRdb, only in-frame clones are kept and a portion is missing. The D gene and trimming were derived from the DNA, and the V and J assignments and clone size from that table. The profile shows 75,000 or so clones, roughly 80% of them singletons. This chain joins TRBV3-1 (or the pseudogene TRBV3-2) and TRBJ1-2, with 7 positions matching TRBD1. The sequence derives from a man aged 60 to 69 with active or convalescent COVID-19. Specimen: peripheral blood. CDR3 amino acids: CASSQGEDRFNGYTF. The CDR3 DNA sequence: TGTGCCAGCAGCCAAGGTGAGGACAGGTTTAATGGCTACACCTTC.